This T cell receptor beta chain originates from a study of neurological immune-mediated disorders. Trimming took 0 bases from V and 5 from J, leaving 13 bases between them. CDR1 and CDR2 from the germline V gene are MNHEY and SVGAGI. This CDR3 comprises 15 residues. Study-wide results and caveats: Multiple sclerosis patients had less TCR clonal expansion than even healthy controls, unlike HTLV-1-associated myelopathy. None of the CDR3 amino acid sequences found in expanded clones was shared across subjects. This suggests that the TCR-beta repertoires were private in all groups.

This clonotype was picked up many times. Its target is unknown. Template-switch 5'RACE cDNA synthesis added a 10-nucleotide unique molecular identifier. A single record per CDR3 protein comes from TCRdb applying MiXCR to the 5' RACE reads. The sample contains fewer than 50,000 distinct CDR3 sequences, roughly 11% of which appear only once. This sample's time point: technical triplicate 1. PBMCs stored at -80 C, numbering 2 million, were the origin of the unsorted libraries. This clonotype was sampled from a man between 60 and 70 years old with HTLV-1-associated myelopathy (HAM/TSP). The sequencing sample was made of PBMCs. The chain carries TRBV6-5 and TRBJ1-2; D remains ambiguous. This chain's CDR3 is CASSYSRAGEYGYTF. DNA for the CDR3: TGTGCCAGCAGTTACTCGAGGGCAGGAGAGTATGGCTACACCTTC.